This TCR beta chain appears in the sequencing data of a study of T cell responses to AZD1222 COVID-19 vaccine. Study information: Second doses that came at about 4 or about 12 weeks were put together. Study-level results: Spike-specific TCRs gained breadth and depth after people received two AZD1222 doses. Baseline seropositivity occurred in only a handful of AZD1222 recipients.

Regarding this clone: Its matching antigen is unknown.

Clones were read by immunoSEQ multiplex PCR, and TCRdb kept only the in-frame ones, dropping some. The data show 140,000 or so clones, approximately 92% seen once. This CDR3 region has 15 residues. Germline loops: CDR1 SGDLS, CDR2 YYNGEE. The J segment lost 7 bases and the V segment lost 4 bases, leaving 13 bases of the junction unmatched. The V gene is TRBV9, the J gene TRBJ1-2; TRBD1 matches 7 bases. The specimen comprised peripheral blood, sampled on day 0 of AZD1222 vaccination. The clonotype originates from an adult in good health. CDR3 nucleotides: TGTGCCAGCAGCTCCCGACAGGGACTAATAAGTGGCTACACCTTC. This codes for CASSSRQGLISGYTF.